The sequence of this TCR beta chain was determined in a study of response to subunit inactivated influenza vaccine. This clonotype was seen more than once but under ten times. Germline V CDR1 and CDR2: DFQATT, SNEGSKA (reference sequence). J gave up 4 bases and V 4 bases, and 9 bases lay outside the gene matches. The length of the CDR3 is 16 residues. TCRdb recomputed calls from the RT-PCR reads with MiXCR, one row per CDR3 protein. The table records about 800,000 distinct CDR3 sequences, around 21% of them present only once. This clonotype originated in a man aged 45-60 years who received an inactivated influenza vaccine. This specimen was PBMCs from blood, taken 5 days after vaccination. The genes are TRBV20-1 and TRBJ2-1; the match to TRBD2 covers 11 bases. CDR3: CSAIPVLAGGYNEQFF. The CDR3 DNA is TGCAGTGCTATCCCAGTCCTAGCGGGAGGATACAATGAGCAGTTCTTC.